These 20 T cell receptor beta chains came from one sample sequenced in a study of blood T cell repertoires in COVID-19. Profiled with immunoSEQ multiplex PCR; TCRdb holds only in-frame clones, not every one. The sample lists under 80,000 clones, 88% occurring once. The sample was peripheral blood. These receptors all stem from a human donor in a cohort sampled during active COVID-19.

V gene TRBV7-2 combines with J gene TRBJ2-1, with TRBD2 matching 8 bases. CDR1 and CDR2 from the germline V gene are SGHTA and FQGNSA. The V gene end was trimmed by 3 bases and the J gene end by 3 bases; junction bases not matched to a gene: 4. The CDR3 contains 15 residues. CDR3 bases: TGTGCCAGCAGCTTGCGGCTAGCGGGCTACAATGAGCAGTTCTTC. Protein: CASSLRLAGYNEQFF.

This chain joins TRBV28 and TRBJ2-3; 8 nucleotides match TRBD1. Germline V CDR1 and CDR2: MDHEN, SYDVKM. The CDR3 is 14 amino acids. The V and J ends lost 5 bases and 4 bases, in that order; junction bases with no gene match: 5. The CDR3 DNA reads as TGTGCCAGCAGTGGACAGGGTGGAGCAGATACGCAGTATTTT. Translated: CASSGQGGADTQYF. Looking up the rest from reference TRBV28 and TRBJ2-3 gives the full variable domain: DVKVTQSSRYLVKRTGEKVFLECVQDMDHENMFWYRQDPGLGLRLIYFSYDVKMKEKGDIPEGYSVSREKKERFSLILESASTNQTSMYLCASSGQGGADTQYFGPGTRLTVL.

The chain recombines TRBV6-5 with TRBJ1-5, with 8 bases matching TRBD1. Trimming cost V 7 bases and J 2 bases; bases outside gene matches: 7. Germline V gene sequence: CDR1 MNHEY, CDR2 SVGAGI. This CDR3 has 15 amino acids. CDR3 loop: CASKETGGGNQPQHF. The CDR3 bases are TGTGCCAGCAAAGAAACAGGGGGTGGCAATCAGCCCCAGCATTTT.

A single count supports this clone. This chain links TRBV19 with TRBJ2-3, with D perhaps matching TRBD2 (5 bases). V was cut by 5 bases and J by 6 bases, with 18 bases left in between. CDR3 size: 15 residues. Germline assignment: CDR1 LNHDA and CDR2 SQIVND (reference sequence). This CDR3 is CASSPDSRLTDTQYF. The DNA for the CDR3 is TGTGCCAGTAGTCCGGACTCAAGGCTAACGGATACGCAGTATTTT.

The genes are TRBV2 and TRBJ2-1; a weak D match, TRBD2 (6 bases). With 7 bases removed from V and 6 bases from J, the gap between germline ends came to 13 bases. There are 13 residues in the CDR3. Germline CDR1 is SNHLY and CDR2 is FYNNEI. The CDR3, as DNA: TGTGCCAGCACGGGGGACGGGGGCAATGAGCAGTTCTTC. This translates into CASTGDGGNEQFF.

The chain joins TRBV18 to TRBJ2-7; TRBD1 agrees at 7 bases. This CDR3 is 12 amino acids long. V trimming: 5 bases; J trimming: 4 bases; junction bases outside the gene matches: 2. The germline CDR1 and CDR2 sequences are KGHSH and LQKENI. The CDR3 bases are TGTGCCAGCTCAACACAGGGGTACGAGCAGTACTTC. Translating it yields CASSTQGYEQYF.

This clone was seen once. The V and J genes are TRBV25-1 and TRBJ2-5, with 7 bases aligning to TRBD1. The CDR3 extends over 15 amino acids. Germline CDR1 and CDR2: MGHDK and SYGVNS. V lost 2 bases, J lost 4 bases, and 7 bases stayed unmatched. CDR3 DNA: TGTGCCAGCAGTGAACCAGGGGGTATGGGAGAGACCCAGTACTTC. Translated: CASSEPGGMGETQYF.

The V call is TRBV7-9, the J call TRBJ1-2; D is possibly TRBD1 (6 bases). V lost 5 bases and J 3 bases, leaving 10 bases between the germline ends. CDR3 length: 13 amino acids. Germline V lookup: CDR1 SEHNR, CDR2 FQNEAQ (reference sequence). The CDR3 spells CASSLKGDYGYTF. The CDR3 DNA sequence: TGTGCCAGCAGCCTAAAGGGGGACTATGGCTACACCTTC.

The chain joins TRBV15 to TRBJ2-3, with a possible D match to TRBD2 (5 bases). CDR1 and CDR2 (germline): LNHNV, YYDKDF (reference sequence). The CDR3 spans 16 residues. The ends were cut back, 2 bases at V and 4 bases at J, with 16 bases in the middle. The CDR3 nucleotides read TGTGCCACCAGCAGATTCCGGGAAAGCCTACCAGATACGCAGTATTTT. It codes for CATSRFRESLPDTQYF. Based on the CDR3 plus reference TRBV15 and TRBJ2-3, the full variable domain is DAMVIQNPRYQVTQFGKPVTLSCSQTLNHNVMYWYQQKSSQAPKLLFHYYDKDFNNEADTPDNFQSRRPNTSFCFLDIRSPGLGDTAMYLCATSRFRESLPDTQYFGPGTRLTVL.

For the CDR3, the DNA is TGTGCCAGCAGTTTACTAGCCGGGGAGCTGTTTTTT. It codes for CASSLLAGELFF. The chain employs TRBV12-3 or TRBV12-4 and TRBJ2-2; D is ambiguous. Deletions cut 2 bases from V and 6 bases from J, with 4 bases between. The CDR3 totals 12 residues.

The gene calls are TRBV27 and TRBJ1-1, with 9 bases matching TRBD1. Germline V CDR1 and CDR2: MNHEY, SMNVEV (reference sequence). V shed 5 bases and J 10 bases; nucleotides not matched to a gene: 8. The CDR3 sequence is 13 residues long. The DNA for the CDR3 is TGTGCCAGCAGTCCCCGGGACAGGGATCGAGCTTTCTTT. Translating gives CASSPRDRDRAFF.

The V and J genes are TRBV5-6 and TRBJ1-4, with D maybe TRBD1 (6 bases). The CDR3 is 13 amino acids. V was clipped by 2 bases and J by 8 bases, with 10 bases between them. Germline V gene data show CDR1 as SGHDT and CDR2 as YYEEEE. CDR3 amino acids: CASSFRGDEKLFF. Here the CDR3 DNA reads TGTGCCAGCAGCTTCAGGGGTGACGAAAAACTGTTTTTT.

V gene TRBV29-1 combines with J gene TRBJ1-1, with D unclear. Germline V gene lookup returns CDR1 SQVTM and CDR2 ANQGSEA. This CDR3 has 13 residues. Trimming took 3 bases from V and 1 from J, leaving 9 bases between them. The CDR3 loop is CSVERYTNTEAFF. As DNA, the CDR3 is TGCAGCGTTGAGAGGTACACGAACACTGAAGCTTTCTTT.

The rearrangement joins TRBV7-9 to TRBJ1-4, with TRBD1 matching over 7 bases. This CDR3 region has 15 residues. Germline CDR1 and CDR2: SEHNR and FQNEAQ (reference sequence). Germline trimming cut 5 bases from V and 7 bases from J; bases unmatched to any gene: 10. CDR3 coding DNA: TGTGCCAGCAGCCTCCCTCGGCCAGGGGGTGAAAAACTGTTTTTT. It translates to CASSLPRPGGEKLFF.

CDR3 region: CAISELRENSGTDTQYF. The CDR3 coding sequence is TGTGCCATCAGTGAGCTTAGGGAGAACTCTGGCACAGATACGCAGTATTTT. This chain links TRBV10-3 with TRBJ2-3; weak D call: TRBD2 (5 bases). There are 17 residues in the CDR3. Germline CDR1 ENHRY, CDR2 SYGVKD. Trimming left V 2 bases short and J 1 base short, with 16 bases between.

CDR3 DNA sequence: TGTGCCAGCAGCCCGACAGGGAAGGACCAGAACGAGCAGTACGTC. Its translation is CASSPTGKDQNEQYV. The rearrangement joins TRBV14 to TRBJ2-7, with 7 nucleotides matching TRBD1. V shed 4 bases and J 5 bases; nucleotides not matched to a gene: 11. There are 15 residues in the CDR3. From germline, CDR1 is SGHDN and CDR2 FVKESK.

This clone is judged medium-sized (0.01 to 0.1%). V usage is TRBV5-1 and J usage is TRBJ1-1; TRBD1 might be the D (6 bases). Trimming left V 0 bases short and J 1 base short, with 7 bases between. Germline V CDR1 and CDR2: SGHRS, YFSETQ. The CDR3 sequence is 14 residues long. CDR3 in DNA: TGCGCCAGCAGCTTGGAAGGGGGGAACACTGAAGCTTTCTTT. Amino acids: CASSLEGGNTEAFF. The entire variable domain, with the rest obtained from reference TRBV5-1 and TRBJ1-1, is as follows: KAGVTQTPRYLIKTRGQQVTLSCSPISGHRSVSWYQQTPGQGLQFLFEYFSETQRNKGNFPGRFSGRQFSNSRSEMNVSTLELGDSALYLCASSLEGGNTEAFFGQGTRLTVV.

The chain combines TRBV5-1 with TRBJ1-1; D unresolved. There are 15 residues in the CDR3. V was trimmed by 1 base and J by 0 bases, leaving 10 bases between them. Germline V lookup: CDR1 SGHRS, CDR2 YFSETQ. In DNA form, the CDR3 reads TGCGCCAGCAGCTTGTTCCCTACTCTGAACACTGAAGCTTTCTTT. This sequence encodes CASSLFPTLNTEAFF. The full variable domain, in which reference TRBV5-1 and TRBJ1-1 provide the parts outside the CDR3, is KAGVTQTPRYLIKTRGQQVTLSCSPISGHRSVSWYQQTPGQGLQFLFEYFSETQRNKGNFPGRFSGRQFSNSRSEMNVSTLELGDSALYLCASSLFPTLNTEAFFGQGTRLTVV.

This rearrangement joins TRBV2 to TRBJ2-3; D is ambiguous. In germline, CDR1 is SNHLY, CDR2 FYNNEI. The ends were cut back, 7 bases at V and 0 bases at J, with 8 bases in the middle. There are 13 residues in the CDR3. CDR3 coding DNA: TGTGCCAGCAAGAGTATTAGCACAGATACGCAGTATTTT. It is translated as CASKSISTDTQYF.

This sequence joins TRBV10-2 and TRBJ2-3; D gene ambiguous. V was pared by 6 bases and J by 4 bases, with 5 bases between. Germline values: CDR1 WSHSY, CDR2 SAAADI. This CDR3 has 11 residues. DNA of the CDR3: TGCGCCAGCAGACTTTCAGATACGCAGTATTTT. Its protein is CASRLSDTQYF.